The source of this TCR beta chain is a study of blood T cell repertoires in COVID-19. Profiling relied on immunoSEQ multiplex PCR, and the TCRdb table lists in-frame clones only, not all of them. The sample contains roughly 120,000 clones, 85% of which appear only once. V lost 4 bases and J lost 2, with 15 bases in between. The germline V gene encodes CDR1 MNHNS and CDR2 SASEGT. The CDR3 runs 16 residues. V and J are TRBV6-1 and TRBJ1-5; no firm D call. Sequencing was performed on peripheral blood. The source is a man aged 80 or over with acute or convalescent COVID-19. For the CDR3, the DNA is TGTGCCAGCAGTGGCTCGGGTCTCAGAGGCAATCAGCCCCAGCATTTT. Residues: CASSGSGLRGNQPQHF.